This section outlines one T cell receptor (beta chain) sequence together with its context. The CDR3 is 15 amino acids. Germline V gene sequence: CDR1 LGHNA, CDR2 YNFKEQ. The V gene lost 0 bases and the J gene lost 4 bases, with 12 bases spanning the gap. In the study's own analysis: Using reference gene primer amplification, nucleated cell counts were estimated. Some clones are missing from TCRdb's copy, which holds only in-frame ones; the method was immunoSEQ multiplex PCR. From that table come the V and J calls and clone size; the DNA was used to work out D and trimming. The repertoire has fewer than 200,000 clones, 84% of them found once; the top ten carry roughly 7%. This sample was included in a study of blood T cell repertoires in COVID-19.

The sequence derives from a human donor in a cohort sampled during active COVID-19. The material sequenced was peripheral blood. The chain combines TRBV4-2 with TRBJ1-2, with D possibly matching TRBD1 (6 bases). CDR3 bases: TGTGCCAGCAGCCAAGAAAGGGGGAGCGGCTATGGCTACACCTTC. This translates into CASSQERGSGYGYTF.